Here is one T cell receptor beta chain with its context. These data originate in a study of blood T cell repertoires in COVID-19. Looking at the study overall: The United States, Italy and Spain supplied acute and convalescent COVID-19 samples.

Sequencing was performed with immunoSEQ multiplex PCR; in TCRdb, only in-frame clones are kept and a portion is missing. The data contain approximately 350,000 clones, 85% to 90% of them singletons. This CDR3 is built from 15 residues. Germline V gene lookup returns CDR1 LGHNA and CDR2 YNFKEQ. The trim removed 1 base at V and 1 base at J, leaving 3 bases unmatched. The source is a man aged 18 to 30 who had recovered from COVID-19. Input material: PBMCs or T cells enriched from blood (not recorded which). The chain uses TRBV4-2 and TRBJ2-7; 8 bases are shared with TRBD1. The CDR3 DNA reads as TGTGCCAGCAGCCAAGGTGACAGGGGTTCCTACGAGCAGTACTTC. The encoded protein is CASSQGDRGSYEQYF.